Below, 7 T cell receptor beta chains from the same sample are listed, as sequenced in a study of shared clonotypes between healthy human individuals. The protocol was immunoSEQ multiplex PCR, while the TCRdb copy is restricted to in-frame clones and leaves out a portion. Of around 1.9 million clones in the sample, under 95% were seen once. Naive CD8 cells lacked CD45RO, underwent positive selection for CCR7 and left out terminally differentiated effector memory CD45RA+ cells. Sequencing input: naive CD8+ T cells from PBMCs. The receptors were sampled from a man aged 18 to 29 in good health. Some clones in this sample may be carry-over from other donors' samples.

The chain joins TRBV6-4 to TRBJ1-3; no clear D. CDR3 length equals 15 residues. The germline V gene encodes CDR1 MRHNA and CDR2 SNTAGT. V gave up 3 bases and J gave up 0 bases, with 9 bases separating them. The CDR3 DNA reads as TGTGCCAGCAGTGATGCAGAATACTCTGGAAACACCATATATTTT. Its translation is CASSDAEYSGNTIYF.

Turning to this clone: Other DNA sequences from this sample encode an identical CDR3 as well. The chain links TRBV7-3 to TRBJ2-1; D is ambiguous. The CDR3 has 13 amino acids. Germline CDR1 and CDR2: SGHTA and FQGTGA. V dropped 0 bases and J dropped 6 bases, with 6 bases sitting between them. This CDR3 is CASSLTGRNEQFF. DNA for the CDR3: TGTGCCAGCAGCTTAACGGGCCGCAATGAGCAGTTCTTC.

J is TRBJ1-2 and V is TRBV7-9; D not resolved. CDR1 is SEHNR, CDR2 FQNEAQ, per germline (reference sequence). The CDR3 runs to 16 residues. V lost 2 bases, J lost 2 bases, and 15 bases lay in between. This CDR3 reads CASSLNSPGSNYGYTF. CDR3 sequence (DNA): TGTGCCAGCAGCTTAAATTCGCCGGGCAGCAACTATGGCTACACCTTC.

V gene TRBV7-6 combines with J gene TRBJ2-3; D gene unclear. Trimming took off 5 bases at V and 4 bases at J, with 10 bases between the two ends. The CDR3 runs to 13 residues. The V gene's germline CDR1 is SGHVS and CDR2 FNYEAQ. The CDR3 spells CASSARTSDTQYF. The CDR3 DNA reads as TGTGCCAGCAGCGCCCGGACGTCAGATACGCAGTATTTT.

The table lists this clone with a few counts. CDR3 coding DNA: TGTGCCAGCAGCTCAACAGGGCACACTGAAGCTTTCTTT. Translation gives CASSSTGHTEAFF. The chain employs TRBV7-9 and TRBJ1-1; TRBD1 is a possible D gene (6 bases). CDR3 length: 13 amino acids. V lost 4 bases and J 3 bases, leaving 9 bases between the germline ends. Per the germline V gene, CDR1 is SEHNR and CDR2 is FQNEAQ (reference sequence).

This rearrangement joins TRBV19 to TRBJ1-5; TRBD1 might be the D (5 bases). V lost 9 bases to trimming and J lost 0 bases, with 15 bases between them. Germline V gene sequence: CDR1 LNHDA, CDR2 SQIVND (reference sequence). The CDR3 contains 15 residues. CDR3 sequence: CASDSRSYSNQPQHF. The CDR3 DNA is TGTGCCAGCGACAGCAGAAGTTATAGCAATCAGCCCCAGCATTTT.

CDR3 nucleotides: TGTGCCAGCAGTGTACAGGGTTTTAACTATGGCTACACCTTC. Encoded protein: CASSVQGFNYGYTF. The chain employs TRBV27 and TRBJ1-2, with D possibly matching TRBD1 (6 bases). Per the germline V gene, CDR1 is MNHEY and CDR2 is SMNVEV (reference sequence). The CDR3 covers 14 residues. Trimming cost V 5 bases and J 1 base, with 11 bases left between them.